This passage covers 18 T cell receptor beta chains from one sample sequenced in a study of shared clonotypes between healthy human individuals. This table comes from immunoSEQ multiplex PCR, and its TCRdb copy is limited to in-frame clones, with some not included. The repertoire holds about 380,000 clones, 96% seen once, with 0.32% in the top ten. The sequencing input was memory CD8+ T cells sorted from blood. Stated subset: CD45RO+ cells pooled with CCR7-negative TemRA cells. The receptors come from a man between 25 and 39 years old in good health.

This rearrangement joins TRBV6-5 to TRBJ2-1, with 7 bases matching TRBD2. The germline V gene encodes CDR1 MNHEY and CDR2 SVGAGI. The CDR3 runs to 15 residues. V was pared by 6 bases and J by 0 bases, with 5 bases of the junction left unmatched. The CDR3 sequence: CASSLAGPSYNEQFF. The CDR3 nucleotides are TGTGCCAGCAGCTTAGCGGGCCCCTCCTACAATGAGCAGTTCTTC.

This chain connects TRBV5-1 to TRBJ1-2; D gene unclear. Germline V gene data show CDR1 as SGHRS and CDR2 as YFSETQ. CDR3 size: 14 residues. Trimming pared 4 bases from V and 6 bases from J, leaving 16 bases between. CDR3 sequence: CASSRGQQTNGYTF. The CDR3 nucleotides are TGCGCCAGCAGCCGCGGGCAACAGACCAATGGCTACACCTTC.

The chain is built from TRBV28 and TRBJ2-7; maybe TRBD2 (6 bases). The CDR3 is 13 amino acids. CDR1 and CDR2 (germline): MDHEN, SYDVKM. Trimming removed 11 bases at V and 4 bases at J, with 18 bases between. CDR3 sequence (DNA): TGTGCCGGAGACTTGGGGACTTTTTACGAGCAGTACTTC. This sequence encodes CAGDLGTFYEQYF.

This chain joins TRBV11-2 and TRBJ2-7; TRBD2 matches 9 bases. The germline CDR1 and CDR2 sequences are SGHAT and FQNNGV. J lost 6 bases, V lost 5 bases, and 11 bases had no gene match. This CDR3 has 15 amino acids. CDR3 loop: CASSAGGGRAGEQYF. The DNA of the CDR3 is TGTGCCAGCAGCGCAGGCGGCGGGAGGGCCGGCGAGCAGTACTTC.

The CDR3 DNA follows: TGTGCCAGCTCACTGAAAGTCCCACCCGGAAACACCATATATTTT. It is translated as CASSLKVPPGNTIYF. This rearrangement joins TRBV18 to TRBJ1-3; D remains ambiguous. The germline V gene encodes CDR1 KGHSH and CDR2 LQKENI. Trimming removed 4 bases from V and 4 bases from J, with 14 bases in between. The CDR3 length is 15 residues.

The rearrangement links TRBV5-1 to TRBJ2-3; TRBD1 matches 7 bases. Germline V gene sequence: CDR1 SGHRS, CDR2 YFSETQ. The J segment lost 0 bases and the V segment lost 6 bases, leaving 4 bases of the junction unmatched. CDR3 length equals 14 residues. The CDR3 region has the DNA TGCGCCAGCACGGACAGGATCAGCACAGATACGCAGTATTTT. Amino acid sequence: CASTDRISTDTQYF.

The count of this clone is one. DNA for the CDR3: TGTGCCTGGACTCCCCGGGGCAGAACTAACTATGGCTACACCTTC. Protein sequence: CAWTPRGRTNYGYTF. The rearrangement uses TRBV30 and TRBJ1-2, with a weak D call TRBD1 (5 bases). CDR3 size: 15 residues. The V end lost 4 bases, the J end lost 0 bases, and 15 bases lay between the germline ends. CDR1 and CDR2 from the germline V gene are GTSNPN and SVGIG (reference sequence).

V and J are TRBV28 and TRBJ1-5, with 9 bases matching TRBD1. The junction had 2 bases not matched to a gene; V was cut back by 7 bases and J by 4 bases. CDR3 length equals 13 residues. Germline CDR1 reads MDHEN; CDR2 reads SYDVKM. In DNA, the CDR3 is TGTGCCAGCAAGGACAGGGGTAATCAGCCCCAGCATTTT. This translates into CASKDRGNQPQHF.

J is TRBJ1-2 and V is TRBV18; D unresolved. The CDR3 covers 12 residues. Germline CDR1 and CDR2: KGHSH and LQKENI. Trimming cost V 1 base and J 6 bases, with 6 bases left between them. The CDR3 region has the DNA TGTGCCAGCTCACCACTAACAAATGGCTACACCTTC. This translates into CASSPLTNGYTF.

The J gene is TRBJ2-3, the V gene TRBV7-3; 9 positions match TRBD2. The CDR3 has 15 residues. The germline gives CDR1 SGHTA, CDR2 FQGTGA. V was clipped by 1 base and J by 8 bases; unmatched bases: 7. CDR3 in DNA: TGTGCCAGCAGCTTAAATCGCGGGAGGGCCCCTACGCAGTATTTT. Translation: CASSLNRGRAPTQYF.

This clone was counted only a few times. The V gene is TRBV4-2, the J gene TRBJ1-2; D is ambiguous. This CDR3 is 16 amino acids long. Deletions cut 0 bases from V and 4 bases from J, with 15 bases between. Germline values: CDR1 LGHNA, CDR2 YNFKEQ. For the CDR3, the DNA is TGTGCCAGCAGCCAAGATCGTACGTATCAATCCTATGGCTACACCTTC. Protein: CASSQDRTYQSYGYTF.

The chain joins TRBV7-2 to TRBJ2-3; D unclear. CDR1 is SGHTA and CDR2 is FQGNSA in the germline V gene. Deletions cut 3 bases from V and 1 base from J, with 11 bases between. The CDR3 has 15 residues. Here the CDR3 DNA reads TGTGCCAGCAGCTTTTCTCATAGTGGCACAGATACGCAGTATTTT. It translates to CASSFSHSGTDTQYF. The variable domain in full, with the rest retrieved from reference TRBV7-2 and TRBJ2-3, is GAGVSQSPSNKVTEKGKDVELRCDPISGHTALYWYRQSLGQGLEFLIYFQGNSAPDKSGLPSDRFSAERTGGSVSTLTIQRTQQEDSAVYLCASSFSHSGTDTQYFGPGTRLTVL.

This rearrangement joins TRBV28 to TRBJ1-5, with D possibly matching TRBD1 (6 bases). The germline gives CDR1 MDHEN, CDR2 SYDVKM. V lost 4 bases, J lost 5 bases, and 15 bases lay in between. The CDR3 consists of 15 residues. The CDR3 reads CASSSLTGIYQPQHF. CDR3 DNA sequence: TGTGCCAGCAGTTCCCTGACAGGTATATATCAGCCCCAGCATTTT. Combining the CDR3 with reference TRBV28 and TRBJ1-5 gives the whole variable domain DVKVTQSSRYLVKRTGEKVFLECVQDMDHENMFWYRQDPGLGLRLIYFSYDVKMKEKGDIPEGYSVSREKKERFSLILESASTNQTSMYLCASSSLTGIYQPQHFGDGTRLSIL.

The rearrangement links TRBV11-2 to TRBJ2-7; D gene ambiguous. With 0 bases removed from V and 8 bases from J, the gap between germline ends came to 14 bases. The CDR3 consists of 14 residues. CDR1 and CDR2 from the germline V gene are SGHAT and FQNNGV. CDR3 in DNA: TGTGCCAGCAGCTTAGATCATGGTAGTGCTAAGCAGTACTTC. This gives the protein CASSLDHGSAKQYF.

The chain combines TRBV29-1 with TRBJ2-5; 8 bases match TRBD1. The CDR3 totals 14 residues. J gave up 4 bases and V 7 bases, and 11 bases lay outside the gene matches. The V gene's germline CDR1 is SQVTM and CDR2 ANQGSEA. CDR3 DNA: TGCAGCGCAAGGACAGGGCTGAGGGGAGAGACCCAGTACTTC. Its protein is CSARTGLRGETQYF.

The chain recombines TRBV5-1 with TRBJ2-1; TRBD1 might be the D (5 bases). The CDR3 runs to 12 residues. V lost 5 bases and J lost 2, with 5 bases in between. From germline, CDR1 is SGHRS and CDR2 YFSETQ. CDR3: CASRQAYNEQFF. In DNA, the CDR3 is TGCGCCAGCAGACAGGCCTACAATGAGCAGTTCTTC. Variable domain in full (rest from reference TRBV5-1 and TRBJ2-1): KAGVTQTPRYLIKTRGQQVTLSCSPISGHRSVSWYQQTPGQGLQFLFEYFSETQRNKGNFPGRFSGRQFSNSRSEMNVSTLELGDSALYLCASRQAYNEQFFGPGTRLTVL.

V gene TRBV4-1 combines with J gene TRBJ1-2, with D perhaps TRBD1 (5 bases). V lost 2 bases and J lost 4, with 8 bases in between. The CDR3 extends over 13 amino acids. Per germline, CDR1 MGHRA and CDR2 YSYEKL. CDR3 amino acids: CASSQYQGYGYTF. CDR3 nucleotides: TGCGCCAGCAGCCAATACCAGGGCTATGGCTACACCTTC.

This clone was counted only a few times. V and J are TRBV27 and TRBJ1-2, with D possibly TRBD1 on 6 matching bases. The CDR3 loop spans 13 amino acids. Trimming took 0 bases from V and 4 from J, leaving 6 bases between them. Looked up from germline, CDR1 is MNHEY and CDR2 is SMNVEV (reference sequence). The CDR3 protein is CASSLSGGYGYTF. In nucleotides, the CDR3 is TGTGCCAGCAGTTTATCAGGGGGCTATGGCTACACCTTC.